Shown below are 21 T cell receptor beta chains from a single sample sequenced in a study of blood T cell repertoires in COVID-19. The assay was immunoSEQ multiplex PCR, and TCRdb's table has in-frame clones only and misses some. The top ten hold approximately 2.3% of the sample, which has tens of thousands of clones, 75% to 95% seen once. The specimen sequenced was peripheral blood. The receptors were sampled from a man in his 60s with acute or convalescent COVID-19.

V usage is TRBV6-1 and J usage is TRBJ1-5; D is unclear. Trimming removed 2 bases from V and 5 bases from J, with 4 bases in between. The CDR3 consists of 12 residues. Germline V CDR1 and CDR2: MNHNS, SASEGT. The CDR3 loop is CASSETYQPQHF. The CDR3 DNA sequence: TGTGCCAGCAGTGAAACTTATCAGCCCCAGCATTTT.

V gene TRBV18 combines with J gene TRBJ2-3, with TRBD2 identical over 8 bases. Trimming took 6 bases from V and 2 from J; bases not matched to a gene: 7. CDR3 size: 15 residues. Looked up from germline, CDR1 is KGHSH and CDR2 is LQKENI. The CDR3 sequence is CASSRGSGATDTQYF. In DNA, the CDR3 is TGTGCCAGCTCTCGGGGTAGCGGGGCCACAGATACGCAGTATTTT. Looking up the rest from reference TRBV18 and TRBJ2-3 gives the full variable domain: NAGVMQNPRHLVRRRGQEARLRCSPMKGHSHVYWYRQLPEEGLKFMVYLQKENIIDESGMPKERFSAEFPKEGPSILRIQQVVRGDSAAYFCASSRGSGATDTQYFGPGTRLTVL.

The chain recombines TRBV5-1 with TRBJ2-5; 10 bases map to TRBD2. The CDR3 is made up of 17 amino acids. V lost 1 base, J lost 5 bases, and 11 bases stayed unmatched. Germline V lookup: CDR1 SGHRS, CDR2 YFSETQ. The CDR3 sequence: CASSLNWVAGGWETQYF. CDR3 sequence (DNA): TGCGCCAGCAGCTTGAATTGGGTAGCGGGAGGATGGGAGACCCAGTACTTC.

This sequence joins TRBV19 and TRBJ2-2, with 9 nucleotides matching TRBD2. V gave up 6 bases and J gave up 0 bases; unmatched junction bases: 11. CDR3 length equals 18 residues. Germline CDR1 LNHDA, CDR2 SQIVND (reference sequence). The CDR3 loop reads CASSPTTSGYSNTGELFF. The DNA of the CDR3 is TGTGCCAGTAGCCCGACGACTAGCGGATACTCGAACACCGGGGAGCTGTTTTTT.

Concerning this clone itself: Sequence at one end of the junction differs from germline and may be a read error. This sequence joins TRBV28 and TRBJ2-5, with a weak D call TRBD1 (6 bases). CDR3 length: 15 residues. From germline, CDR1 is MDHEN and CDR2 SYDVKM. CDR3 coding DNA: TGTGCCAGCAGTTTAGGGGGCCTTCCTCAAGGGACCCAGTACTTC. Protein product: CASSLGGLPQGTQYF. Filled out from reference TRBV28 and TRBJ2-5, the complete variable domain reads DVKVTQSSRYLVKRTGEKVFLECVQDMDHENMFWYRQDPGLGLRLIYFSYDVKMKEKGDIPEGYSVSREKKERFSLILESASTNQTSMYLCASSLGGLPQGTQYFGPGTRLLVL.

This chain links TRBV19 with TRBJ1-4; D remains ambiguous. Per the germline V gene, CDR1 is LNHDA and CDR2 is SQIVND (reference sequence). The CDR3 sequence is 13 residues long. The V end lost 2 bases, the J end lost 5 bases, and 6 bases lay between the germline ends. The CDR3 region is CASSISGNEKLFF. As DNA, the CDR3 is TGTGCCAGTAGTATAAGCGGGAATGAAAAACTGTTTTTT.

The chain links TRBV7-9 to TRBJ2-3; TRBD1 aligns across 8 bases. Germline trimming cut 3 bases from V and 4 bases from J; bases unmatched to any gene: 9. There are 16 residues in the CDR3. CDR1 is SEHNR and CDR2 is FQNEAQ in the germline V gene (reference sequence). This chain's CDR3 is CASSLPGQGVPDTQYF. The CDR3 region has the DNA TGTGCCAGCAGCTTGCCTGGACAGGGCGTGCCAGATACGCAGTATTTT.

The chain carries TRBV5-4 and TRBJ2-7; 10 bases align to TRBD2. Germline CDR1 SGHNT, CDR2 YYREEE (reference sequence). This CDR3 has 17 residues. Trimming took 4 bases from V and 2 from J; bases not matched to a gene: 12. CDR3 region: CASSPGVRLAGTYEQYF. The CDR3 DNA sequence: TGTGCCAGCAGCCCGGGGGTTCGACTAGCGGGTACCTACGAGCAGTACTTC.

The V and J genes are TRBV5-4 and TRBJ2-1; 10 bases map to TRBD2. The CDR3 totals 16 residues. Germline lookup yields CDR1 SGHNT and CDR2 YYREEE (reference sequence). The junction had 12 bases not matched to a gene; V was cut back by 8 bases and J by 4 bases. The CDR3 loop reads CASKGEGAGGYNEQFF. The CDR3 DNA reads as TGTGCCAGTAAAGGGGAGGGAGCGGGAGGGTACAATGAGCAGTTCTTC.

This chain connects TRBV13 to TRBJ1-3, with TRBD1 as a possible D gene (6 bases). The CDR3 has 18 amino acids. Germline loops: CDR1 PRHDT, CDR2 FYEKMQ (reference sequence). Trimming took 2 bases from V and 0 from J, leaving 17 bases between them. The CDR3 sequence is CASSLIYPDSYSGNTIYF. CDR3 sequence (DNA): TGTGCCAGCAGCTTAATCTACCCGGACAGTTACTCTGGAAACACCATATATTTT.

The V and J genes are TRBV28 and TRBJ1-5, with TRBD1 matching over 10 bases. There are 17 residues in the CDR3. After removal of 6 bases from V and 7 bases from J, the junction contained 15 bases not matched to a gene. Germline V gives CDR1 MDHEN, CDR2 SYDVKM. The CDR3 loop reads CASSLGTGAIIEQPQHF. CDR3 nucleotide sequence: TGTGCCAGCAGCCTCGGGACAGGGGCTATCATAGAGCAGCCCCAGCATTTT.

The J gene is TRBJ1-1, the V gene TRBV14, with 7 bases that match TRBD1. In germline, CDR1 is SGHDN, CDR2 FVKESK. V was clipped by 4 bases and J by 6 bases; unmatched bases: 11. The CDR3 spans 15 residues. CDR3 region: CASSPITGVMAEAFF. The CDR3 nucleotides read TGTGCCAGCAGCCCGATTACAGGGGTAATGGCTGAAGCTTTCTTT.

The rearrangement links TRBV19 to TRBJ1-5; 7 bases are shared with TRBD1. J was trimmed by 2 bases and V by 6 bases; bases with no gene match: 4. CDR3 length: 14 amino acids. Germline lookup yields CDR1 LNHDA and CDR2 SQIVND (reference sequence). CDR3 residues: CASSPGGRNQPQHF. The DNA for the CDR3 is TGTGCCAGTAGCCCAGGGGGGCGCAATCAGCCCCAGCATTTT.

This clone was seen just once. The DNA for the CDR3 is TGTGCCAGCAGCCACCCGGGACAGGGAGACTACGAGCAGTACTTC. Translating it yields CASSHPGQGDYEQYF. The chain couples TRBV7-9 to TRBJ2-7; TRBD1 matches at 9 bases. The germline V gene encodes CDR1 SEHNR and CDR2 FQNEAQ (reference sequence). V trimming: 5 bases; J trimming: 3 bases; junction bases outside the gene matches: 8. The CDR3 has 15 residues.

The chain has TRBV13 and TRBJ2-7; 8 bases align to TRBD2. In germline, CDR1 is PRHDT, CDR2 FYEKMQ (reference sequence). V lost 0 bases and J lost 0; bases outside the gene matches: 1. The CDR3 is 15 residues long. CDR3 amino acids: CASSLGSGSSYEQYF. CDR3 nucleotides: TGTGCCAGCAGCTTAGGGAGCGGGAGCTCCTACGAGCAGTACTTC.

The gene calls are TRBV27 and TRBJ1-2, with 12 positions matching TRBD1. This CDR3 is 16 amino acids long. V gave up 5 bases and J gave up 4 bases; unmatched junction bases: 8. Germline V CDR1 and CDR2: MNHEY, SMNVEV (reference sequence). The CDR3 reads CASSPAGTGGLYGYTF. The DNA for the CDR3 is TGTGCCAGCAGTCCCGCCGGGACAGGGGGCCTCTATGGCTACACCTTC.

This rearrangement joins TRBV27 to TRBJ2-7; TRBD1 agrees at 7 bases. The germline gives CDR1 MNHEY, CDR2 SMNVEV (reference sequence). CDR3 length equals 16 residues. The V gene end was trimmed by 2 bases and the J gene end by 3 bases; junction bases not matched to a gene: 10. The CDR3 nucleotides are TGTGCCAGCAGTTTAGGTGCCCTAGGGGGCTTCTACGAGCAGTACTTC. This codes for CASSLGALGGFYEQYF.

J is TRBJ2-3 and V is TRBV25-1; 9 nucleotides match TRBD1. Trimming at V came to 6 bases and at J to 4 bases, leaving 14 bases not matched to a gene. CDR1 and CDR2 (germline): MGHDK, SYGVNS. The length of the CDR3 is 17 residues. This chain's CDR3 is CASRTDNRGPQADTQYF. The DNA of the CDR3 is TGTGCCAGCAGAACCGACAACAGGGGGCCCCAGGCAGATACGCAGTATTTT.

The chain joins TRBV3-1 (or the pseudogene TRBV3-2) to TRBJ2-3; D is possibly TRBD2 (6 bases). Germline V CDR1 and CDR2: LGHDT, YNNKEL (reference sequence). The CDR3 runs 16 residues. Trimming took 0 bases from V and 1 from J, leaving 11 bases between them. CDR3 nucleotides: TGTGCCAGCAGCCAAGATCTTGGAGGGGGCACAGATACGCAGTATTTT. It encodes CASSQDLGGGTDTQYF.

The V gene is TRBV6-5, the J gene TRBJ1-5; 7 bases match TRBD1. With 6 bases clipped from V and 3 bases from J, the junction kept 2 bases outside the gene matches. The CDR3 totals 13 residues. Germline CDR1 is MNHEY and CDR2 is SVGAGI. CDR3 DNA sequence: TGTGCCAGCAGAAAGGGGGCCAATCAGCCCCAGCATTTT. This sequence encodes CASRKGANQPQHF.

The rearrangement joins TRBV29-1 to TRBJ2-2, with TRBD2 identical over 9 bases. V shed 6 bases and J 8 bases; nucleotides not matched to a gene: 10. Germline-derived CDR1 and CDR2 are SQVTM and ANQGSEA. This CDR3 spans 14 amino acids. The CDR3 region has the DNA TGCAGCGTAGCGACTAGCGGAAGGGTTGGGGAGCTGTTTTTT. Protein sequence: CSVATSGRVGELFF.